The TCR beta chain under discussion was sequenced for a study of OX40 agonist ivuxolimab in advanced cancers. Sequenced by immunoSEQ multiplex PCR; TCRdb stores in-frame clones only, minus some. The data show tens of thousands of clones, 86% seen once. As for this clone: Its antigen remains unknown.

Study-wide results and limits: On average, CD8+ T cells showed a greater number of expanded clones than CD4+.

CDR3 size: 15 residues. Trimming cost V 3 bases and J 3 bases; bases outside gene matches: 4. Germline V lookup: CDR1 PRHDT, CDR2 FYEKMQ (reference sequence). This TCR was recovered from an adult with an advanced solid tumor such as melanoma, head and neck, liver or kidney cancer. Sequenced here: CD4+ or CD8+ T cells sorted from blood, sampled in a trial of the OX40 agonist ivuxolimab. The V gene is TRBV13, the J gene TRBJ2-5, with 10 positions matching TRBD1. DNA of the CDR3: TGTGCCAGCAGCTTCACCGGGACAGGGGAAGAGACCCAGTACTTC. The encoded protein is CASSFTGTGEETQYF.